This T cell receptor (beta chain) appears in the sequencing data of a study of blood T cell repertoires in COVID-19. The overall study: There were acute and convalescent COVID-19 samples, and they came from the United States, Italy and Spain. Sources were T cells, B-cell-depleted T cells, or PBMCs; the material itself was cDNA or gDNA.

Original data processing: Estimated nucleated cell counts came from reference gene primer amplification. The protocol was immunoSEQ multiplex PCR, while the TCRdb copy is restricted to in-frame clones and leaves out a portion. The V and J calls and clone size come from that table; D and trimming were worked out from the DNA. This table has some 700,000 clones, about 87% appearing once. Germline V gives CDR1 SNHLY, CDR2 FYNNEI. The V end lost 6 bases, the J end lost 8 bases, and 10 bases lay between the germline ends. The CDR3 runs 12 residues. The rearrangement links TRBV2 to TRBJ1-4; TRBD1 is a possible D gene (5 bases). Input material: peripheral blood. The receptor comes from a woman aged 18 to 35 with acute or convalescent COVID-19. The CDR3 sequence is CASRWGREKLFF. For the CDR3, the DNA is TGTGCCAGCAGGTGGGGGAGGGAAAAACTGTTTTTT.